Below, 15 T cell receptor beta chains from the same sample are listed, as sequenced in a study of blood T cells in healthy people across ages. Alongside a J-beta primer mix, a sample-barcoded 5' primer served in a second PCR lasting about 7 to 12 cycles. TCRdb itself ran the 5' RACE reads through MiXCR, one entry per CDR3 protein. Counted here are around 620,000 distinct CDR3 sequences, roughly 28% occurring once; the ten biggest clones make up roughly 20%. Sequencing was carried out using blood. The receptors come from a woman in her seventies in good health.

To note about this clonotype: Since a much larger clone is just one base distant, this may be a read error. This chain connects TRBV6-5 to TRBJ1-3; D gene unclear. This CDR3 is built from 14 residues. Germline-derived CDR1 and CDR2 are MNHEY and SVGAGI. The V end lost 5 bases, the J end lost 0 bases, and 8 bases lay between the germline ends. DNA of the CDR3: TGTGCCAGCAGTACTCTGGGCTCTGGAAACACCATATATTTT. Encoded protein: CASSTLGSGNTIYF.

The rearrangement joins TRBV20-1 to TRBJ2-3; 10 bases line up with TRBD1. This CDR3 comprises 15 residues. V lost 4 bases, J lost 1 base, and 5 bases stayed unmatched. Germline values: CDR1 DFQATT, CDR2 SNEGSKA (reference sequence). This chain's CDR3 is CSATGGTGGTDTQYF. Here the CDR3 DNA reads TGCAGTGCTACGGGAGGGACAGGGGGCACAGATACGCAGTATTTT.

The chain couples TRBV10-3 to TRBJ2-1, with D possibly being TRBD2 (6 bases). The germline V and J ends were trimmed by 8 bases and 6 bases, with 11 bases remaining between them. This CDR3 is 12 amino acids long. The germline V gene encodes CDR1 ENHRY and CDR2 SYGVKD. The CDR3 sequence: CAIGGTPNEQFF. The CDR3 nucleotides are TGTGCCATCGGGGGGACCCCCAATGAGCAGTTCTTC.

This clonotype has just a few counts. This sequence joins TRBV7-9 and TRBJ2-4; 11 nucleotides match TRBD1. CDR3 length: 12 residues. Trimming removed 10 bases from V and 15 bases from J; junction bases left unmatched: 11. CDR1 and CDR2 from the germline V gene are SEHNR and FQNEAQ (reference sequence). The CDR3 bases are TGTGCCATTGCGGGACAGGGGGTCGTTGGGTACTTC. Its translation is CAIAGQGVVGYF.

About this clonotype itself: A read error may explain this, as a much larger clone is one base away. The chain recombines TRBV5-5 with TRBJ2-5, with a weak D call TRBD1 (6 bases). CDR3 size: 14 residues. Per the germline V gene, CDR1 is SGHKS and CDR2 is YYEKEE (reference sequence). In DNA form, the CDR3 reads TGTGCCAGCAGCTTGTTACTGGGGGCAGAGGCCCAGTACTTC. Residues: CASSLLLGAEAQYF. Full variable domain (missing parts from reference TRBV5-5 and TRBJ2-5): DAGVTQSPTHLIKTRGQQVTLRCSPISGHKSVSWYQQVLGQGPQFIFQYYEKEERGRGNFPDRFSARQFPNYSSELNVNALLLGDSALYLCASSLLLGAEAQYFGPGTRLLVL.

This clonotype was picked up a small number of times. The chain's CDR3 is CASSGTTGLDYGYTF. For the CDR3, the DNA is TGTGCCAGCAGCGGGACGACAGGGTTAGACTATGGCTACACCTTC. The chain employs TRBV5-6 and TRBJ1-2; 7 bases fit TRBD1. This CDR3 has 15 residues. Germline trimming cut 4 bases from V and 3 bases from J; bases unmatched to any gene: 9. The germline V gene has CDR1 SGHDT and CDR2 YYEEEE.

The CDR3 is CASSNGQVQSGNTIYF. Written as DNA, the CDR3 is TGTGCCAGCAGCAATGGACAGGTTCAATCTGGAAACACCATATATTTT. The chain uses TRBV7-2 and TRBJ1-3, with 7 nucleotides matching TRBD1. CDR1 is SGHTA and CDR2 is FQGNSA in the germline V gene. The trim removed 5 bases at V and 1 base at J, leaving 8 bases unmatched. This CDR3 comprises 16 residues.

This clonotype was seen only once. The gene calls are TRBV2 and TRBJ2-1; 9 nucleotides align to TRBD1. The CDR3 is 15 amino acids. The germline CDR1 and CDR2 sequences are SNHLY and FYNNEI. V shed 8 bases, J shed 4 bases, and the junction held 9 bases outside the gene matches. The CDR3 nucleotides are TGTGCCAGCCAGAAACAGGGGGCTCCTTACAATGAGCAGTTCTTC. Protein: CASQKQGAPYNEQFF. Drawing the rest from reference TRBV2 and TRBJ2-1, the complete variable domain is EPEVTQTPSHQVTQMGQEVILRCVPISNHLYFYWYRQILGQKVEFLVSFYNNEISEKSEIFDDQFSVERPDGSNFTLKIRSTKLEDSAMYFCASQKQGAPYNEQFFGPGTRLTVL.

This clonotype was recorded a few times. CDR3 in amino acids: CASTKNLAGQETQYF. CDR3 DNA: TGCGCCAGCACCAAAAATTTAGCGGGGCAAGAGACCCAGTACTTC. V and J are TRBV5-1 and TRBJ2-5; 8 nucleotides line up with TRBD2. After removal of 6 bases from V and 2 bases from J, the junction contained 9 bases not matched to a gene. Germline CDR1 reads SGHRS; CDR2 reads YFSETQ. This CDR3 comprises 15 residues.

The sample holds a few counts of this clonotype. The chain links TRBV12-3 or TRBV12-4 to TRBJ2-1; D remains ambiguous. The J call may be mistaken, given a closer DNA end match to TRBJ2-5. The CDR3 loop spans 15 amino acids. CDR3 in DNA: TGTGCCAGCAGCCCCCTGGGCTCCGGCCGGGAGACCCAGTACTTC. It is translated as CASSPLGSGRETQYF.

Only a few counts were recorded for this clonotype. The gene calls are TRBV12-3 or TRBV12-4 and TRBJ2-7; either TRBD1 or TRBD2 may supply D (5 bases each). The CDR3 totals 16 residues. V lost 4 bases and J 0 bases, leaving 16 bases between the germline ends. As DNA, the CDR3 is TGTGCCAGCAGTTCCCCCCCGGGGCAGACCTCCTACGAGCAGTACTTC. Residues: CASSSPPGQTSYEQYF.

V and J are TRBV10-3 and TRBJ2-5; no firm D call. V was cut by 2 bases and J by 8 bases, with 12 bases left in between. The CDR3 runs 13 residues. Looked up from germline, CDR1 is ENHRY and CDR2 is SYGVKD. CDR3 nucleotides: TGTGCCATCAGTGAGCCAGAGGTGCCCACCCAGTACTTC. It encodes CAISEPEVPTQYF.

The CDR3 here is CASSQNSGGAYNEQFF. CDR3 bases: TGTGCCAGCAGTCAAAATAGCGGGGGGGCCTACAATGAGCAGTTCTTC. The gene calls are TRBV6-1 and TRBJ2-5; 11 nucleotides match TRBD2. The J call may not be correct, given that the DNA end is closer to TRBJ2-1. The CDR3 is 16 residues long. Germline V gene lookup returns CDR1 MNHNS and CDR2 SASEGT.

This clonotype was seen a few times. A much bigger clone sits one base away, suggesting this may be a read error. The chain couples TRBV5-1 to TRBJ2-3; no clear D gene. The CDR3 has 15 amino acids. Germline CDR1 reads SGHRS; CDR2 reads YFSETQ. Trimming shortened V by 2 bases and J by 2 bases, and 12 bases separated the two germline ends. The CDR3: CASSLLRETTDTQYF. Written as DNA, the CDR3 is TGCGCCAGCAGCTTATTGCGTGAGACCACAGATACGCAGTATTTT.

This rearrangement joins TRBV20-1 to TRBJ1-3, with D unresolved. CDR1 is DFQATT and CDR2 is SNEGSKA in the germline V gene (reference sequence). With 4 bases removed from V and 0 bases from J, the gap between germline ends came to 10 bases. CDR3 length: 14 amino acids. Here the CDR3 DNA reads TGCAGTGCTACCCAAGGACCCTCTGGAAACACCATATATTTT. It translates to CSATQGPSGNTIYF.